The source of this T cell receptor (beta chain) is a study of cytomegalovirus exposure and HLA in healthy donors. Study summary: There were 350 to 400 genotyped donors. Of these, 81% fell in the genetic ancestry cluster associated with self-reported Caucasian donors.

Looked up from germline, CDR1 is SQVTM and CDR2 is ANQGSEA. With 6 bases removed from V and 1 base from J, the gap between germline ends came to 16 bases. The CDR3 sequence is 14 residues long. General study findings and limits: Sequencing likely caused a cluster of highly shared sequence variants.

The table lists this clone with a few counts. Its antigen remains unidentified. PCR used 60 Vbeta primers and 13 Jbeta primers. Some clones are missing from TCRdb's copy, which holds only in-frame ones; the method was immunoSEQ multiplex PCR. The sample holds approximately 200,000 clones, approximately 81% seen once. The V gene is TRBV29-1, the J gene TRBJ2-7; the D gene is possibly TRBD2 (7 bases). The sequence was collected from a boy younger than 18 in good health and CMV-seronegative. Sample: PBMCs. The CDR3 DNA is TGCAGCGTCGCCCAAGGGGGGGGTTCCTACGAGCAGTACTTC. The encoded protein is CSVAQGGGSYEQYF.